This T cell receptor beta chain was observed in a study of beta chain features in type 1 diabetes. The wider study: Patients were similar to healthy donors in age and gender (as well as in cell yields). General study results and limits: In every one of the four CD4+ subsets, TCRB CDR3s were moderately but significantly shorter in Type 1 diabetes patients. The similarity of naive, central memory and Treg TCRB repertoires appeared greater among patients than among healthy donors.

The investigators reverse transcribed all of the isolated RNA, so they sequenced expressed TCRB transcripts. Libraries were prepared by immunoSEQ multiplex PCR; TCRdb keeps only in-frame clonotypes and omits some of them. The sample contains about 160,000 clones, 7% to 9% of which appear only once. V shed 4 bases, J shed 4 bases, and the junction held 7 bases outside the gene matches. The CDR3 spans 15 residues. CDR1 is SGHNT and CDR2 is YYREEE in the germline V gene (reference sequence). In this sample, this clone turned up a few times. Its specificity is not known. The V gene is TRBV5-4, the J gene TRBJ2-1, with TRBD2 identical over 8 bases. The source is a man younger than 35 with type 1 diabetes. Sequencing was performed on central memory CD4+ T cells from blood. Here the CDR3 DNA reads TGTGCCAGCAGCGCCTCGGGAGGGAGATACAATGAGCAGTTCTTC. It specifies CASSASGGRYNEQFF. Full variable domain (rest looked up from reference TRBV5-4 and TRBJ2-1): ETGVTQSPTHLIKTRGQQVTLRCSSQSGHNTVSWYQQALGQGPQFIFQYYREEENGRGNFPPRFSGLQFPNYSSELNVNALELDDSALYLCASSASGGRYNEQFFGPGTRLTVL.